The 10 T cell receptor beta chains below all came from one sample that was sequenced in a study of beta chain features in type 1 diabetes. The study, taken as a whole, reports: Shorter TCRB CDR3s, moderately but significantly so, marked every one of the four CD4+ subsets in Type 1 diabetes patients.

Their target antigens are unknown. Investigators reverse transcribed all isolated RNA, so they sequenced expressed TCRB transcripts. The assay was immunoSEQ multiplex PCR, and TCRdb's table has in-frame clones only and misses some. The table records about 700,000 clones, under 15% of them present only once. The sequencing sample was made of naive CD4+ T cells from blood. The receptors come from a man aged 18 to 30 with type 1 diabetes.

In DNA, the CDR3 is TGTGCCAGCAGCTTAGTGGGGCAGCTCACTGAAGCTTTCTTT. Residues: CASSLVGQLTEAFF. This rearrangement joins TRBV11-3 to TRBJ1-1; tentatively, D is TRBD1 (5 bases). V shed 1 base and J shed 4 bases, with 10 bases lying between them. Germline lookup yields CDR1 SGHNT and CDR2 YENEEA. The CDR3 covers 14 residues.

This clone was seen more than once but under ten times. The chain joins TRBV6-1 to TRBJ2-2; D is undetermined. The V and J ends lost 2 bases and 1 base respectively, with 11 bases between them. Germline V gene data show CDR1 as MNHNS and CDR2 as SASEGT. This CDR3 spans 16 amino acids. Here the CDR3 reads CASSELALLNTGELFF. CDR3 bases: TGTGCCAGCAGTGAACTGGCTTTGCTGAACACCGGGGAGCTGTTTTTT.

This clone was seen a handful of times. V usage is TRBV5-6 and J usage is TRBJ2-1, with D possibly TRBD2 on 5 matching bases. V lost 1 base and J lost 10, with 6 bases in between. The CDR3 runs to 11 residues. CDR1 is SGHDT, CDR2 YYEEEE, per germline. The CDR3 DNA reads TGTGCCAGCAGCTTGATAGCGGAGCAGTTCTTC. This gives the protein CASSLIAEQFF.

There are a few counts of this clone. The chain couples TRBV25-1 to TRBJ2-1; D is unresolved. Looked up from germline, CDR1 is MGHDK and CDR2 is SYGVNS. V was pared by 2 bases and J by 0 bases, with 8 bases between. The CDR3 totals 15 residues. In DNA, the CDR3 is TGTGCCAGCAGTGAAGCAGGTATCTCCTACAATGAGCAGTTCTTC. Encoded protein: CASSEAGISYNEQFF.

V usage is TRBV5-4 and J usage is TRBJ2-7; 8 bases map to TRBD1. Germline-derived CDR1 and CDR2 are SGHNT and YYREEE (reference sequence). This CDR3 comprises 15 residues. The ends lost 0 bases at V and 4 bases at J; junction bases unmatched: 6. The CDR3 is CASSLETGALYEQYF. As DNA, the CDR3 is TGTGCCAGCAGCTTGGAGACAGGGGCCCTTTACGAGCAGTACTTC.

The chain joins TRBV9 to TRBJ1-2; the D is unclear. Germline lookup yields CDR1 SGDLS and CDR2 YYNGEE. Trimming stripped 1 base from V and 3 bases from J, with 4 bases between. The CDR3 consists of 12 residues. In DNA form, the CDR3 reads TGTGCCAGCAGCGTATCGGACTATGGCTACACCTTC. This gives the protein CASSVSDYGYTF.

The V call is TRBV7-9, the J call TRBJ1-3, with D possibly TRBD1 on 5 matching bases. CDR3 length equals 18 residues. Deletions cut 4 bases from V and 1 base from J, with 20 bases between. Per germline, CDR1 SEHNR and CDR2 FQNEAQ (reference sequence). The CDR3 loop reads CASSSEWMDTKSGNTIYF. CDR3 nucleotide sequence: TGTGCCAGCAGCTCAGAATGGATGGACACCAAATCTGGAAACACCATATATTTT.

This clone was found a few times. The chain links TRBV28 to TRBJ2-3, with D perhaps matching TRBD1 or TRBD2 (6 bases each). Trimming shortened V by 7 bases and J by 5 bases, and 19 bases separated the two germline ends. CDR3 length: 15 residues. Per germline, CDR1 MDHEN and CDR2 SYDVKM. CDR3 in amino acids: CASTSGSGARDTQYF. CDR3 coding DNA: TGTGCCAGCACTTCCGGGTCGGGGGCGAGAGATACGCAGTATTTT.

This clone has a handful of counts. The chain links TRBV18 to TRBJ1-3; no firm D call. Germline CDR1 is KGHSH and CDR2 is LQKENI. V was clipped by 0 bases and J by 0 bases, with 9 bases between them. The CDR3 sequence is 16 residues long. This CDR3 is CASSPPSQFSGNTIYF. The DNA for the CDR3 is TGTGCCAGCTCACCACCGTCCCAGTTCTCTGGAAACACCATATATTTT.

CDR3 amino acids: CAWSAQGANNSPLHF. The CDR3 DNA follows: TGTGCCTGGAGTGCCCAGGGGGCGAATAATTCACCCCTCCACTTT. V gene TRBV30 combines with J gene TRBJ1-6; 8 nucleotides agree with TRBD1. This CDR3 is 15 amino acids long. CDR1 and CDR2 (germline): GTSNPN, SVGIG (reference sequence). After removal of 1 base from V and 5 bases from J, the junction contained 4 bases not matched to a gene.